Below are 19 T cell receptor beta chains sequenced from a single sample in a study of blood T cell repertoires in COVID-19. The method was immunoSEQ multiplex PCR; TCRdb's version includes in-frame clones alone and lacks a portion of them. The profile shows 90,000 to 110,000 clones, approximately 72% of them singletons. The sequencing input was peripheral blood. These receptors came from a woman aged 70-85 years with acute or convalescent COVID-19.

The table lists this clone with a few counts. The chain has TRBV2 and TRBJ1-1; 8 bases align to TRBD1. Germline V gene data show CDR1 as SNHLY and CDR2 as FYNNEI. V lost 6 bases to trimming and J lost 5 bases; unmatched junction nucleotides: 8. CDR3 length equals 14 residues. The CDR3 DNA follows: TGTGCCAGCAGACACCGGGACAGGCAAACTGAAGCTTTCTTT. Translating gives CASRHRDRQTEAFF.

Points on this clone: A far larger clone lies a single base away; this is likely a read error. This rearrangement joins TRBV6-9 to TRBJ1-2; a possible D gene is TRBD1 (5 bases). CDR3 size: 14 residues. In germline, CDR1 is MNHGY, CDR2 SVAAGI. CDR3 nucleotides: TGTGCCAGCAGTTATGGGGCAGCTAACTATGTCTACACCTTC. Its translation is CASSYGAANYVYTF.

The V call is TRBV30, the J call TRBJ1-5; 11 positions match TRBD1. The CDR3 runs 15 residues. V lost 2 bases and J lost 7; bases outside the gene matches: 7. CDR1 is GTSNPN and CDR2 is SVGIG in the germline V gene (reference sequence). The CDR3 DNA is TGTGCCTGGAGTCCGGGACAGGGGGTGCGGCAGCCCCAGCATTTT. Its protein product is CAWSPGQGVRQPQHF.

The chain links TRBV13 to TRBJ2-7; D is undetermined. Deletions cut 6 bases from V and 0 bases from J, with 12 bases between. The CDR3 is 14 amino acids. The germline V gene encodes CDR1 PRHDT and CDR2 FYEKMQ (reference sequence). This CDR3 is CASSPTGSSYEQYF. The DNA for the CDR3 is TGTGCCAGCAGTCCGACGGGTAGCTCCTACGAGCAGTACTTC.

The chain couples TRBV7-9 to TRBJ1-6, with D possibly TRBD1 on 5 matching bases. In germline, CDR1 is SEHNR, CDR2 FQNEAQ (reference sequence). The V and J ends lost 5 bases and 9 bases respectively, with 20 bases between them. This CDR3 has 16 amino acids. The DNA for the CDR3 is TGTGCCAGCAGCCCCATGGGTGGCAGGGAAGGTTCACCCCTCCACTTT. It translates to CASSPMGGREGSPLHF.

The CDR3 DNA follows: TGTGCCAGCAGCCACCCTAGCGACGAAGAGACCCAGTACTTC. Translated: CASSHPSDEETQYF. The chain couples TRBV11-2 to TRBJ2-5; TRBD2 might be the D (6 bases). Looked up from germline, CDR1 is SGHAT and CDR2 is FQNNGV. This CDR3 comprises 14 residues. The ends were cut back, 5 bases at V and 3 bases at J, with 13 bases in the middle.

This clone was counted once. V is TRBV29-1 and J is TRBJ2-3, with D maybe TRBD1 (6 bases). Trimming took 0 bases from V and 0 from J, leaving 13 bases between them. The germline V gene has CDR1 SQVTM and CDR2 ANQGSEA. CDR3 length equals 16 residues. DNA of the CDR3: TGCAGCGTTGAAGATGCCAGGACAGCGAGCACAGATACGCAGTATTTT. This translates into CSVEDARTASTDTQYF.

This clone was seen more than once but under ten times. V gene TRBV2 combines with J gene TRBJ1-5; D remains ambiguous. This CDR3 comprises 11 residues. Trimming took off 5 bases at V and 4 bases at J, with 3 bases between the two ends. The germline V gene encodes CDR1 SNHLY and CDR2 FYNNEI. The CDR3 nucleotides read TGTGCCAGCAGTCAGAATCAGCCCCAGCATTTT. Amino acids: CASSQNQPQHF.

This chain connects TRBV5-1 to TRBJ1-1; the match to TRBD1 covers 7 bases. Germline loops: CDR1 SGHRS, CDR2 YFSETQ. V lost 0 bases and J lost 6; bases outside the gene matches: 8. The length of the CDR3 is 15 residues. CDR3 amino acids: CASSLDPGGQAEAFF. DNA of the CDR3: TGCGCCAGCAGCTTGGACCCAGGGGGTCAGGCTGAAGCTTTCTTT.

V gene TRBV2 combines with J gene TRBJ2-3; TRBD2 is a possible D gene (5 bases). The CDR3 loop spans 14 amino acids. V was trimmed by 2 bases and J by 1 base, leaving 7 bases between them. Germline CDR1 and CDR2: SNHLY and FYNNEI. DNA for the CDR3: TGTGCCAGCAGTGAAATGAGGGGCACAGATACGCAGTATTTT. Translating it yields CASSEMRGTDTQYF.

The rearrangement links TRBV6-2 or TRBV6-3 to TRBJ1-5, with 7 bases identical to TRBD1. This CDR3 has 17 residues. CDR1 is MNHEY and CDR2 is SVGEGT in the germline V gene. V gave up 2 bases and J gave up 5 bases; unmatched junction bases: 12. The CDR3 DNA follows: TGTGCCAGCAGTTACAGGGGACAGTCAATCGGATATCAGCCCCAGCATTTT. Translated, it gives CASSYRGQSIGYQPQHF.

The rearrangement uses TRBV5-4 and TRBJ2-7, with a tentative D call TRBD1 (5 bases). The germline CDR1 and CDR2 sequences are SGHNT and YYREEE (reference sequence). V was pared by 0 bases and J by 0 bases, with 10 bases between. CDR3 length equals 15 residues. The CDR3 sequence: CASSLGQGDSYEQYF. CDR3 nucleotides: TGTGCCAGCAGCTTGGGGCAGGGTGACTCCTACGAGCAGTACTTC. Full variable domain (rest looked up from reference TRBV5-4 and TRBJ2-7): ETGVTQSPTHLIKTRGQQVTLRCSSQSGHNTVSWYQQALGQGPQFIFQYYREEENGRGNFPPRFSGLQFPNYSSELNVNALELDDSALYLCASSLGQGDSYEQYFGPGTRLTVT.

V is TRBV7-8 and J is TRBJ1-2, with 9 bases aligning to TRBD1. The V and J ends lost 5 bases and 8 bases, in that order; junction bases with no gene match: 6. The CDR3 spans 13 residues. Germline V lookup: CDR1 SGHVS, CDR2 FQNEAQ. The CDR3 bases are TGTGCCAGCAGCCCGGACAGGGGCTGGGGCTACACCTTC. Translated: CASSPDRGWGYTF.

CDR3 DNA sequence: TGTGCCAGCTCACAATCGCAGGGGGCAGATGGCTACACCTTC. Amino acids: CASSQSQGADGYTF. The chain is built from TRBV18 and TRBJ1-2, with 8 bases fitting TRBD1. Germline values: CDR1 KGHSH, CDR2 LQKENI. After removal of 4 bases from V and 6 bases from J, the junction contained 7 bases not matched to a gene. The CDR3 extends over 14 amino acids.

This chain connects TRBV5-1 to TRBJ2-5, with a tentative D call TRBD2 (6 bases). The germline gives CDR1 SGHRS, CDR2 YFSETQ. CDR3 length: 18 residues. Deletions cut 0 bases from V and 5 bases from J, with 23 bases between. CDR3 region: CASSLGALASLQRETQYF. The DNA for the CDR3 is TGCGCCAGCAGCTTGGGGGCCCTAGCGTCACTCCAGAGGGAGACCCAGTACTTC. The full variable domain, completed using reference TRBV5-1 and TRBJ2-5, is KAGVTQTPRYLIKTRGQQVTLSCSPISGHRSVSWYQQTPGQGLQFLFEYFSETQRNKGNFPGRFSGRQFSNSRSEMNVSTLELGDSALYLCASSLGALASLQRETQYFGPGTRLLVL.

CDR3 nucleotides: TGTGCCAGCAGTACCTCGGCGGGGTACTATGGCTACACCTTC. Translating it yields CASSTSAGYYGYTF. The rearrangement joins TRBV6-2 or TRBV6-3 to TRBJ1-2; D is ambiguous. The germline gives CDR1 MNHEY, CDR2 SVGEGT. V was cut by 5 bases and J by 3 bases, with 13 bases left in between. This CDR3 is built from 14 residues.

This chain uses TRBV7-9 with TRBJ1-1; 7 positions match TRBD1. CDR3 length: 16 amino acids. The germline V gene encodes CDR1 SEHNR and CDR2 FQNEAQ (reference sequence). Losses at the gene ends were 2 bases for V and 5 bases for J; bases not matched to a gene: 11. Here the CDR3 reads CASSLPGGTVLTEAFF. In DNA form, the CDR3 reads TGTGCCAGCAGCTTACCTGGCGGGACAGTACTAACTGAAGCTTTCTTT.

The chain links TRBV18 to TRBJ1-6, with 11 bases matching TRBD1. V lost 2 bases, J lost 14 bases, and 14 bases stayed unmatched. Germline V lookup: CDR1 KGHSH, CDR2 LQKENI. The CDR3 is 17 amino acids. CDR3 bases: TGTGCCAGCTCACCAGTAATCAGGACAGGGGGCGATCTAGCCCTCCACTTT. Translated, it gives CASSPVIRTGGDLALHF.

The chain carries TRBV30 and TRBJ1-5; D might be TRBD1 (6 bases). CDR3 length equals 13 residues. V lost 0 bases to trimming and J lost 7 bases, with 10 bases between them. Per the germline V gene, CDR1 is GTSNPN and CDR2 is SVGIG (reference sequence). CDR3 amino acids: CAWSVTGRQPQHF. Written as DNA, the CDR3 is TGTGCCTGGAGTGTAACAGGGAGACAGCCCCAGCATTTT.